Ten or more counts support the clone carrying this TCR beta chain. The use of genomic DNA as template underpinned the TCR beta VDJ and CDR3 profiling. TCRdb itself ran the reads through MiXCR, one entry per CDR3 protein. Here the sample spans about 210,000 distinct CDR3 sequences, roughly 33% being singletons. Germline V gene sequence: CDR1 SNHLY, CDR2 FYNNEI. The CDR3 is 13 amino acids. J gave up 2 bases and V 5 bases, and 2 bases lay outside the gene matches. These data come from a study of CD8+CD57+ T cells in acquired aplastic anemia. The sample was sorted CD4+, CD8+, or CD8+CD57+ T cells (not recorded which) from PBMCs. The sequence was obtained from a human donor in good health, serving as a control. This chain links TRBV2 with TRBJ1-1; 7 bases are shared with TRBD1. The chain's CDR3 is CASSRDSNTEAFF. CDR3 coding DNA: TGTGCCAGCAGTCGGGACAGCAACACTGAAGCTTTCTTT. Full variable domain (outside the CDR3, taken from reference TRBV2 and TRBJ1-1): EPEVTQTPSHQVTQMGQEVILRCVPISNHLYFYWYRQILGQKVEFLVSFYNNEISEKSEIFDDQFSVERPDGSNFTLKIRSTKLEDSAMYFCASSRDSNTEAFFGQGTRLTVV.